Below are 26 T cell receptor beta chains sequenced from a single sample in a study of T cells after yellow fever vaccination. Each CDR3 protein gets one entry after TCRdb re-called the 5' RACE reads with MiXCR. Of a few hundred thousand distinct CDR3 sequences listed, roughly 7% are singletons. The specimen was PBMCs, collected approximately 40 days after the first yellow fever vaccination. The receptors come from a man between 18 and 29 years old who received the YFV17D yellow fever vaccine.

The chain couples TRBV7-3 to TRBJ2-2, with 9 bases lining up with TRBD1. Germline values: CDR1 SGHTA, CDR2 FQGTGA. This CDR3 spans 15 amino acids. Germline trimming cut 8 bases from V and 4 bases from J; bases unmatched to any gene: 8. The CDR3 DNA follows: TGTGCCAGCGGAACAGGGGGCGCACGCACCGGGGAGCTGTTTTTT. Translating gives CASGTGGARTGELFF. Full variable domain (rest looked up from reference TRBV7-3 and TRBJ2-2): GAGVSQTPSNKVTEKGKYVELRCDPISGHTALYWYRQSLGQGPEFLIYFQGTGAADDSGLPNDRFFAVRPEGSVSTLKIQRTERGDSAVYLCASGTGGARTGELFFGEGSRLTVL.

As to this clonotype: An end of the junction does not agree with germline; a read error may underlie this. V usage is TRBV7-6 and J usage is TRBJ2-2; D is unclear. The CDR3 spans 15 residues. Germline V gives CDR1 SGHVS, CDR2 FNYEAQ. CDR3 coding DNA: TGTGCCAGAAGCTTAGTCAGACCACAGATCGGGGAGCTGTTTTTT. Residues: CARSLVRPQIGELFF.

This clonotype was observed a handful of times. The V and J genes are TRBV5-4 and TRBJ2-1; maybe TRBD2 (5 bases). The V and J ends lost 3 bases and 9 bases respectively, with 10 bases between them. The germline V gene encodes CDR1 SGHNT and CDR2 YYREEE (reference sequence). The CDR3 sequence is 12 residues long. The CDR3 DNA follows: TGTGCCAGCAGCTCGAGGGTCGCTGAGCAGTTCTTC. Translating gives CASSSRVAEQFF. Complete variable domain (other parts from reference TRBV5-4 and TRBJ2-1): ETGVTQSPTHLIKTRGQQVTLRCSSQSGHNTVSWYQQALGQGPQFIFQYYREEENGRGNFPPRFSGLQFPNYSSELNVNALELDDSALYLCASSSRVAEQFFGPGTRLTVL.

The V and J genes are TRBV12-5 and TRBJ2-5, with 9 nucleotides matching TRBD2. The CDR3 totals 17 residues. V was pared by 2 bases and J by 1 base, with 8 bases of the junction left unmatched. The germline CDR1 and CDR2 sequences are LGHNT and FRNRAP. The CDR3 DNA reads as TGTGCTAGTGGTTTGACCCAGGGACTAGCTAGCCAAGAGACCCAGTACTTC. Its protein is CASGLTQGLASQETQYF.

This clonotype was detected many times. V gene TRBV2 combines with J gene TRBJ2-5, with D unclear. This CDR3 contains 11 residues. Per germline, CDR1 SNHLY and CDR2 FYNNEI. V lost 5 bases and J lost 5, with 6 bases in between. This CDR3 reads CASSPSETQYF. DNA for the CDR3: TGTGCCAGCAGTCCCTCGGAGACCCAGTACTTC.

The chain uses TRBV6-5 and TRBJ2-5; D may correspond to TRBD1 or TRBD2 (5 bases each). Germline CDR1 MNHEY, CDR2 SVGAGI. There are 16 residues in the CDR3. Trimming removed 0 bases at V and 4 bases at J, with 15 bases between. The CDR3 reads CASSYSIPGAGETQYF. The CDR3 bases are TGTGCCAGCAGTTACTCCATCCCCGGGGCAGGAGAGACCCAGTACTTC.

There are a few counts of this clonotype. The chain couples TRBV5-1 to TRBJ2-3; D remains ambiguous. The CDR3 length is 15 residues. The germline gives CDR1 SGHRS, CDR2 YFSETQ. V was pared by 0 bases and J by 0 bases, with 8 bases between. CDR3 DNA: TGCGCCAGCAGCTTGGATGGGCAGAGCACAGATACGCAGTATTTT. Its translation is CASSLDGQSTDTQYF.

The chain combines TRBV29-1 with TRBJ2-5, with TRBD1 as a possible D gene (5 bases). The CDR3 consists of 13 residues. Germline values: CDR1 SQVTM, CDR2 ANQGSEA. V lost 3 bases and J 4 bases, leaving 12 bases between the germline ends. The CDR3 is CSVDRASRETQYF. DNA for the CDR3: TGCAGCGTTGACAGGGCGTCGCGAGAGACCCAGTACTTC. Filled out from reference TRBV29-1 and TRBJ2-5, the complete variable domain reads SAVISQKPSRDICQRGTSLTIQCQVDSQVTMMFWYRQQPGQSLTLIATANQGSEATYESGFVIDKFPISRPNLTFSTLTVSNMSPEDSSIYLCSVDRASRETQYFGPGTRLLVL.

This clonotype has a handful of counts. V usage is TRBV5-4 and J usage is TRBJ2-1, with D tentatively TRBD2 (5 bases). This CDR3 contains 13 residues. V lost 2 bases to trimming and J lost 8 bases, with 11 bases between them. Germline CDR1 and CDR2: SGHNT and YYREEE (reference sequence). CDR3 in amino acids: CASSFLGSDEQFF. As DNA, the CDR3 is TGTGCCAGCAGCTTCCTTGGTAGCGATGAGCAGTTCTTC.

This clonotype was recorded at least ten times. The V call is TRBV29-1, the J call TRBJ1-1; possible D gene TRBD1, 6 bases. CDR1 is SQVTM and CDR2 is ANQGSEA in the germline V gene. The CDR3 is 14 residues long. V lost 2 bases, J lost 1 base, and 11 bases lay in between. CDR3 region: CSVEPGAANTEAFF. DNA for the CDR3: TGCAGCGTTGAACCGGGGGCGGCGAACACTGAAGCTTTCTTT.

This chain connects TRBV19 to TRBJ2-1, with no clear D. The CDR3 contains 14 residues. V lost 4 bases and J lost 1, with 8 bases in between. Germline V lookup: CDR1 LNHDA, CDR2 SQIVND (reference sequence). The CDR3, as DNA: TGTGCCAGTAGTAAGCCAAATTCCTACAATGAGCAGTTCTTC. Translation gives CASSKPNSYNEQFF.

The rearrangement links TRBV20-1 to TRBJ1-5; the D is unclear. From germline, CDR1 is DFQATT and CDR2 SNEGSKA (reference sequence). This CDR3 comprises 14 residues. Trimming took 3 bases from V and 0 from J, leaving 9 bases between them. This CDR3 reads CSASLGTSNQPQHF. CDR3 nucleotide sequence: TGCAGTGCTAGTTTGGGAACTAGCAATCAGCCCCAGCATTTT.

This clonotype was recorded a few times. The rearrangement uses TRBV12-3 or TRBV12-4 and TRBJ1-4, with D uncertain. V was cut by 2 bases and J by 1 base, with 11 bases left in between. The CDR3 is 16 residues long. The CDR3 is CASSLNKVVTNEKLFF. CDR3 bases: TGTGCCAGCAGTTTAAACAAGGTCGTAACTAATGAAAAACTGTTTTTT.

This clonotype was counted a few times. This chain joins TRBV5-1 and TRBJ2-6; D unclear. V was trimmed by 0 bases and J by 1 base, leaving 8 bases between them. CDR3 size: 16 residues. Germline loops: CDR1 SGHRS, CDR2 YFSETQ. The CDR3 bases are TGCGCCAGCAGCTTGGCGGTCGAATCTGGGGCCAACGTCCTGACTTTC. Amino acid sequence: CASSLAVESGANVLTF.

This clonotype was seen many times. J is TRBJ1-6 and V is TRBV7-9, with D maybe TRBD1 (6 bases). Germline CDR1 reads SEHNR; CDR2 reads FQNEAQ (reference sequence). The V end lost 3 bases, the J end lost 7 bases, and 7 bases lay between the germline ends. The CDR3 is made up of 13 amino acids. CDR3 in amino acids: CASSFTGNSPLHF. Here the CDR3 DNA reads TGTGCCAGCAGCTTTACAGGGAATTCACCCCTCCACTTT.

There are a few counts of this clonotype. This rearrangement joins TRBV4-2 to TRBJ2-3; maybe TRBD2 (6 bases). Between the trimmed V and J ends, which lost 0 bases and 0 bases, there was a span of 16 bases. The CDR3 is 18 residues long. Looked up from germline, CDR1 is LGHNA and CDR2 is YNFKEQ. In DNA, the CDR3 is TGTGCCAGCAGCCAAGAATCGGGGGTAGCGGTCAGCACAGATACGCAGTATTTT. It is translated as CASSQESGVAVSTDTQYF.

J is TRBJ2-1 and V is TRBV7-2; 12 nucleotides line up with TRBD2. CDR3 length: 16 amino acids. Trimming cost V 1 base and J 9 bases; bases outside gene matches: 7. Germline-derived CDR1 and CDR2 are SGHTA and FQGNSA. The CDR3 DNA sequence: TGTGCCAGCAGCTTAGGGCTAGCGGGGGGGCAGAGTGAGCAGTTCTTC. Translating it yields CASSLGLAGGQSEQFF.

This rearrangement joins TRBV28 to TRBJ1-1; D is perhaps TRBD1 (6 bases). This CDR3 is built from 14 residues. Germline V gene data show CDR1 as MDHEN and CDR2 as SYDVKM. The V end was cut by 2 bases, the J end by 3 bases, with 10 bases between. CDR3 loop: CASSLDRSDTEAFF. The CDR3 coding sequence is TGTGCCAGCAGTTTAGACAGGTCGGACACTGAAGCTTTCTTT.

This clonotype was counted between two and nine times. The chain joins TRBV7-6 to TRBJ2-7; TRBD1 or TRBD2 may be the D gene (5 bases each). The V gene's germline CDR1 is SGHVS and CDR2 FNYEAQ. Trimming removed 1 base at V and 3 bases at J, with 10 bases between. This CDR3 is built from 14 residues. CDR3 nucleotides: TGTGCCAGCAGCTTAGTGGGGGAACACTACGAGCAGTACTTC. It specifies CASSLVGEHYEQYF.

The sample holds a few counts of this clonotype. V and J are TRBV20-1 and TRBJ1-2; 8 nucleotides align to TRBD1. V lost 3 bases and J lost 7; bases outside the gene matches: 10. This CDR3 spans 14 amino acids. Germline assignment: CDR1 DFQATT and CDR2 SNEGSKA (reference sequence). The chain's CDR3 is CSASPQGAFSGYTF. In DNA form, the CDR3 reads TGCAGTGCTAGCCCCCAGGGGGCGTTTTCTGGCTACACCTTC.

The CDR3 here is CASSRTSGGLADTQYF. In nucleotides, the CDR3 is TGTGCCAGCAGTCGGACTAGCGGGGGGCTGGCAGATACGCAGTATTTT. The chain joins TRBV6-5 to TRBJ2-3, with 14 bases fitting TRBD2. V lost 5 bases, J lost 4 bases, and 5 bases stayed unmatched. The germline CDR1 and CDR2 sequences are MNHEY and SVGAGI. The CDR3 has 16 residues.

This clonotype was seen a handful of times. V usage is TRBV28 and J usage is TRBJ2-3; 15 positions agree with TRBD2. Germline V gene lookup returns CDR1 MDHEN and CDR2 SYDVKM. J was trimmed by 3 bases and V by 7 bases; bases with no gene match: 8. This CDR3 contains 17 residues. CDR3 DNA sequence: TGTGCCAGCAAACCGGGACTAGCGGGGGGAGGTACAGATACGCAGTATTTT. It yields the protein CASKPGLAGGGTDTQYF. The full variable domain, in which reference TRBV28 and TRBJ2-3 provide the parts outside the CDR3, is DVKVTQSSRYLVKRTGEKVFLECVQDMDHENMFWYRQDPGLGLRLIYFSYDVKMKEKGDIPEGYSVSREKKERFSLILESASTNQTSMYLCASKPGLAGGGTDTQYFGPGTRLTVL.

This clonotype was recorded a few times. The junction and the germline gene differ at one end; a read error may be behind it. The chain combines TRBV7-9 with TRBJ1-6; 9 nucleotides agree with TRBD1. The CDR3 spans 15 residues. Germline CDR1 is SEHNR and CDR2 is FQNEAQ (reference sequence). The chain's CDR3 is CASSLGTGAGSLLHF. The CDR3 bases are TGTGCCAGCAGCTTAGGGACAGGGGCAGGGTCACTCCTCCACTTT.

This clonotype was counted ten times or more. The genes are TRBV11-2 and TRBJ2-5, with 8 nucleotides matching TRBD1. The germline CDR1 and CDR2 sequences are SGHAT and FQNNGV. Trimming cost V 0 bases and J 9 bases; bases outside gene matches: 12. This CDR3 region has 16 residues. The CDR3 protein is CASSLDRAGGVMAQYF. CDR3 in DNA: TGTGCCAGCAGCTTAGATCGGGCAGGGGGCGTTATGGCCCAGTACTTC.

There are many counts of this clonotype. The chain combines TRBV7-9 with TRBJ2-2; no definite D call. Trimming took 5 bases from V and 7 from J, leaving 5 bases between them. The germline gives CDR1 SEHNR, CDR2 FQNEAQ (reference sequence). This CDR3 comprises 11 residues. In DNA form, the CDR3 reads TGTGCCAGCAGCAGATACGGGGAGCTGTTTTTT. It is translated as CASSRYGELFF.

The chain joins TRBV7-2 to TRBJ2-5; D call uncertain. The germline V and J ends were trimmed by 2 bases and 6 bases, with 7 bases remaining between them. Germline V gene sequence: CDR1 SGHTA, CDR2 FQGNSA. CDR3 length equals 12 residues. CDR3 nucleotides: TGTGCCAGCAGCTTATTACTGAAGACCCAGTACTTC. Protein product: CASSLLLKTQYF.